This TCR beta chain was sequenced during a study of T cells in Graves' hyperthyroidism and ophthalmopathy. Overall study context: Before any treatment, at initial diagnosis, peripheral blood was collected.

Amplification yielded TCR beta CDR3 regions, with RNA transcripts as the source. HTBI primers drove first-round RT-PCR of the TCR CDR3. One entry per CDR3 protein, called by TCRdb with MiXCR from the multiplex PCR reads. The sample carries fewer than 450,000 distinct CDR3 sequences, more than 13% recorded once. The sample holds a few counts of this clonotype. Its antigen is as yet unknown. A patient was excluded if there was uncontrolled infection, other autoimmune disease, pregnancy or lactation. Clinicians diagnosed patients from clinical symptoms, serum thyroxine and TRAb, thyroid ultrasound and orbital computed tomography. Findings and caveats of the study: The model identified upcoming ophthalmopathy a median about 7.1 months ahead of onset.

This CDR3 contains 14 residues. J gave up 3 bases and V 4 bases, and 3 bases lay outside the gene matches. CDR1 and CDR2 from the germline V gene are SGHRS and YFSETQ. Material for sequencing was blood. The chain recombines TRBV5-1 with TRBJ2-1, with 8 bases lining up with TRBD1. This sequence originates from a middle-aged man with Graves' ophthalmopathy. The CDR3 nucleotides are TGCGCCAGCAGCCGCGGACAGGGCTACAATGAGCAGTTCTTC. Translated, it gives CASSRGQGYNEQFF.